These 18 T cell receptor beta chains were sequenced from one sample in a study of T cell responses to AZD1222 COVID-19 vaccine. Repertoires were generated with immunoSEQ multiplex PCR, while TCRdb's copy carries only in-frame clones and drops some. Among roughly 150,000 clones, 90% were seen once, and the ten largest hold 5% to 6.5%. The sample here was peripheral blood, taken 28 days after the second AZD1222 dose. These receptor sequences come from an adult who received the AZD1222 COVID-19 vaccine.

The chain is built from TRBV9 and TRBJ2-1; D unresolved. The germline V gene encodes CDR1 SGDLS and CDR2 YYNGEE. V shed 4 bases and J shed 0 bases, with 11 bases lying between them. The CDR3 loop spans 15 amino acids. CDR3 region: CASSPGYSSYNEQFF. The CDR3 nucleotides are TGTGCCAGCAGCCCCGGGTACAGCTCCTACAATGAGCAGTTCTTC.

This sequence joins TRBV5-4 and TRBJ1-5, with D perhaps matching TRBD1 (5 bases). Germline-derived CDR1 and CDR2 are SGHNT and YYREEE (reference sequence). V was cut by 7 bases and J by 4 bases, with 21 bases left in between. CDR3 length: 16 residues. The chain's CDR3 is CASVRWFRDGNQPQHF. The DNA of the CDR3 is TGTGCCAGCGTCCGCTGGTTCAGGGACGGAAATCAGCCCCAGCATTTT.

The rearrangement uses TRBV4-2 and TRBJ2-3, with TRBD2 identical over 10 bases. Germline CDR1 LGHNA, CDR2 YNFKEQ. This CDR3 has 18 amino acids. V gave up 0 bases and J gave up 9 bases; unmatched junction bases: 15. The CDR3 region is CASSQDSSGRAPVGTQYF. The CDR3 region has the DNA TGTGCCAGCAGCCAAGATTCAAGCGGGAGGGCCCCCGTAGGAACGCAGTATTTT.

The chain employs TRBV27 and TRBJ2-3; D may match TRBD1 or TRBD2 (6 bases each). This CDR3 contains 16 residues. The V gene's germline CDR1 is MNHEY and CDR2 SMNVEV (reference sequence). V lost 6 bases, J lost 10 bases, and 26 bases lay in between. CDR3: CASSPDWGATSGAQYF. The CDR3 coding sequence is TGTGCCAGCAGCCCTGACTGGGGGGCAACCTCTGGGGCGCAGTATTTT.

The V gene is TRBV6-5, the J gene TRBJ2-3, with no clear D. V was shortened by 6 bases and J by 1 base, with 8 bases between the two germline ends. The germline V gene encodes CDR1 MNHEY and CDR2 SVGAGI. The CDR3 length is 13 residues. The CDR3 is CASRKVGTDTQYF. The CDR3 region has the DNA TGTGCCAGCAGGAAAGTCGGCACAGATACGCAGTATTTT.

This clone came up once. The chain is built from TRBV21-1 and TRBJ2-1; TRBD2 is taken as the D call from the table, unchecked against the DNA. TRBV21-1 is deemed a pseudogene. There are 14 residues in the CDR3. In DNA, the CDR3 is TGTGCCAGCAGCGTACTAGCGGGGGCGTCGGAGCAGTTCTTC. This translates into CASSVLAGASEQFF.

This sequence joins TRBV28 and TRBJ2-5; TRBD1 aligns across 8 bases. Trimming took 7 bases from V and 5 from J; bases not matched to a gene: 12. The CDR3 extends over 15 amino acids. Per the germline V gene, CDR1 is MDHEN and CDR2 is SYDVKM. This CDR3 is CASKGGGQGLETQYF. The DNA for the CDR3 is TGTGCCAGCAAAGGGGGCGGACAGGGATTGGAGACCCAGTACTTC.

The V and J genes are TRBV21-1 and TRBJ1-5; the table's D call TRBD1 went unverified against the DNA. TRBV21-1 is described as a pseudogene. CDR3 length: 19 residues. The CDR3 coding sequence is TGTGCCAGCAGCACCACAACCAAACGCAGGGGTATTGGCAATCAGCCCCAGCATTTT. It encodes CASSTTTKRRGIGNQPQHF.

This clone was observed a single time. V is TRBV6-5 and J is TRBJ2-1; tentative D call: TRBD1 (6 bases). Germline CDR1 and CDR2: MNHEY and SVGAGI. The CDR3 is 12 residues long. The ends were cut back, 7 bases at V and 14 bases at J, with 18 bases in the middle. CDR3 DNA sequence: TGTGCCAGCAACTACTCGGACAGATCTAAGTTCTTC. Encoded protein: CASNYSDRSKFF.

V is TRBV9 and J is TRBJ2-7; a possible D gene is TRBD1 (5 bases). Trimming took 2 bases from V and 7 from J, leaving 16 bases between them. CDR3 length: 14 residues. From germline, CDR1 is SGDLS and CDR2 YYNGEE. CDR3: CASSVAPGLREQYF. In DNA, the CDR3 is TGTGCCAGCAGCGTCGCTCCAGGGTTACGGGAGCAGTACTTC.

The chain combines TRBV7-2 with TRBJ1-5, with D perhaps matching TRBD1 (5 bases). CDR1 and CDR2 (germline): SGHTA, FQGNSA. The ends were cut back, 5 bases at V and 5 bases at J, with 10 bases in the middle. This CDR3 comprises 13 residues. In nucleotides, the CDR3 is TGTGCCAGCAGCCAGGGCCCCCATCAGCCCCAGCATTTT. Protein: CASSQGPHQPQHF.

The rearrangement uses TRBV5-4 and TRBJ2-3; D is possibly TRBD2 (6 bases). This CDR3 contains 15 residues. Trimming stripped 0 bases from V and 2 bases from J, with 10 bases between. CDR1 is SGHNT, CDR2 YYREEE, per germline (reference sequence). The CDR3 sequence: CASSLGAGNTDTQYF. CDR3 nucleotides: TGTGCCAGCAGCTTGGGCGCGGGAAACACAGATACGCAGTATTTT.

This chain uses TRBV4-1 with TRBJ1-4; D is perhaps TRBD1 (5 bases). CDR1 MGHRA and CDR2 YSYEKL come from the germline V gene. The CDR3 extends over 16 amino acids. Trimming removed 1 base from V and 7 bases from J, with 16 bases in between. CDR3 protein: CASSQGALGRGEKLFF. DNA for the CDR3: TGCGCCAGCAGCCAAGGTGCGCTGGGGCGAGGTGAAAAACTGTTTTTT.

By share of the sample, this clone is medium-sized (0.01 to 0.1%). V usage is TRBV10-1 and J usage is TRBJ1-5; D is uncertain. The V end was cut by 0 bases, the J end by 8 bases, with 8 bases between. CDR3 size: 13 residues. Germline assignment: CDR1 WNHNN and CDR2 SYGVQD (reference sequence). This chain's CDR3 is CASSESPIEPQHF. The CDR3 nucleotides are TGCGCCAGCAGTGAGTCCCCGATTGAGCCCCAGCATTTT.

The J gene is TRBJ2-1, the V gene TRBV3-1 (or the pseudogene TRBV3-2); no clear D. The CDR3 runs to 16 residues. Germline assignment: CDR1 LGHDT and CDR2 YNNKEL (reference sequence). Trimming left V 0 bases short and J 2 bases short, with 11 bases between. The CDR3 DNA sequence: TGTGCCAGCAGCCAAGATCCAGGAGCAGCCTACAATGAGCAGTTCTTC. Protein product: CASSQDPGAAYNEQFF.

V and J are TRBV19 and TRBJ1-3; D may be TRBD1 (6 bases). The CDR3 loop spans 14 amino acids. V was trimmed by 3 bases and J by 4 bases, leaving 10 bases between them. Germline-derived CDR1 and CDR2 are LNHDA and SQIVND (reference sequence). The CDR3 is CASSIQGIGNTIYF. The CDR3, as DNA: TGTGCCAGTAGTATCCAGGGGATCGGAAACACCATATATTTT.

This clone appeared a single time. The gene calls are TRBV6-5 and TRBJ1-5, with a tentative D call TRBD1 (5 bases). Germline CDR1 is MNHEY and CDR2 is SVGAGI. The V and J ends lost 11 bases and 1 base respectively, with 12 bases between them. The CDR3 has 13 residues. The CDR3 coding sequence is TGTGCCTCCTCGGGGCAGAGCAATCAGCCCCAGCATTTT. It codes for CASSGQSNQPQHF.

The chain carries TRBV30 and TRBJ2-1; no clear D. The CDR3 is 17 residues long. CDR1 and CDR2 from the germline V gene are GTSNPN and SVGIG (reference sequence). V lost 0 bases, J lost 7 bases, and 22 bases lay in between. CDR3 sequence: CAWSVSRITDTKNEQFF. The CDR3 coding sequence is TGTGCCTGGAGTGTATCCCGCATTACCGATACAAAGAATGAGCAGTTCTTC.